This T cell receptor beta chain originates from a study of pediatric ulcerative colitis (dated by TCRdb to about 2019). Regarding the complete study: Pancolitis was present in over 5 ulcerative colitis patients and left-sided colitis in two, and histology consistent with ulcerative colitis was found in all of these patients. Some 10 newly diagnosed, treatment-naive pediatric ulcerative colitis patients and a few non-IBD control children each provided paired blood and rectal samples. By Pediatric Ulcerative Colitis Activity Index, mild disease was classified in two patients, moderate disease in several and acute severe colitis in three.

The research as a whole found: Controls, mild-moderate and acute severe colitis patients were separated by rectal repertoire features, and reduced rectal diversity due to clonal expansions was observed in acute severe colitis. For technical reasons, blood samples from a couple of patients gave substantially fewer templates, and these samples were excluded from the blood-rectal overlap analysis. Repertoires were derived from total lymphocyte DNA, so rare subsets such as regulatory T cells may have patterns not reflected. Significantly higher autologous blood-rectal clonal overlap was found in ulcerative colitis patients than in controls, which suggested increased T cell trafficking to inflamed tissue. With only a few individuals, the healthy control group was small. A couple of rectal CDR3 clonotypes turned up in every ulcerative colitis patient but in none of the controls.

Before the diagnostic colonoscopy, none of the ulcerative colitis patients had been given any immunosuppressive medication. Blood was sampled at the time of the colonoscopy. The Wizard kit (Promega) was used to extract genomic DNA from both blood and intestinal samples. The CDR3 goes from the cysteine to the phenylalanine over 13 residues. The kept DNA is CDR3 alone, 39 bases in frame from the first base. Based on the germline V gene, the CDR1 and CDR2 sequences are SGHTA and FQGNSA. The V end loses 5 bases and the J end loses 4 bases, and a stretch of 11 bases separates them. Through the immunoSEQ TRB Survey service, multiplex V and J primers were used to amplify rearranged CDR3 beta regions from genomic DNA. To keep depth equal across samples, survey-level sequencing depth of up to 500,000 reads per sample was applied. The libraries were purified and pooled, then sequenced using Illumina technology. Per the source publication's procedure: immunoSEQ online tools were used for productive clonality, sample overlap, pairwise scatters, CDR3 beta length, V/D/J gene usage and productiveness. Calculated diversity was defined as the number of unique rearrangements divided by total templates times 100, and Shannon and Simpson indices were additionally computed. For principal component analysis, Z-score normalized data were analyzed with the R prcomp function and the ggbiplot package. Morisita's index was used to measure clonal overlap between blood and rectum within each subject. TCRdb took over this immuneACCESS table, retaining in-frame rearrangements with V and J assigned. Such tables are incomplete; in checked studies, under half of the missing clones stem from an unresolved V gene, and the remainder is unexplained. That table is the source of V, J and clone size, and D and trimming were worked out from the DNA. The sample data list around 30,000 clones, and 82% of these were observed just once. The ten most abundant clones make up about 4.5% of the sample.

In the case of this clone: Which antigen it targets is not known. No much larger clone exists at a distance of one base, and base qualities are not known.

Sequencing was performed on blood. The rearranged segments are TRBV7-2 and TRBJ2-5; no D gene is confidently identified. This TCR derives from a boy under 18 with severe ulcerative colitis. The CDR3 loop reads CASSPSVGETQYF. The DNA sequence follows: TGTGCCAGCAGCCCGAGTGTAGGAGAGACCCAGTACTTC.